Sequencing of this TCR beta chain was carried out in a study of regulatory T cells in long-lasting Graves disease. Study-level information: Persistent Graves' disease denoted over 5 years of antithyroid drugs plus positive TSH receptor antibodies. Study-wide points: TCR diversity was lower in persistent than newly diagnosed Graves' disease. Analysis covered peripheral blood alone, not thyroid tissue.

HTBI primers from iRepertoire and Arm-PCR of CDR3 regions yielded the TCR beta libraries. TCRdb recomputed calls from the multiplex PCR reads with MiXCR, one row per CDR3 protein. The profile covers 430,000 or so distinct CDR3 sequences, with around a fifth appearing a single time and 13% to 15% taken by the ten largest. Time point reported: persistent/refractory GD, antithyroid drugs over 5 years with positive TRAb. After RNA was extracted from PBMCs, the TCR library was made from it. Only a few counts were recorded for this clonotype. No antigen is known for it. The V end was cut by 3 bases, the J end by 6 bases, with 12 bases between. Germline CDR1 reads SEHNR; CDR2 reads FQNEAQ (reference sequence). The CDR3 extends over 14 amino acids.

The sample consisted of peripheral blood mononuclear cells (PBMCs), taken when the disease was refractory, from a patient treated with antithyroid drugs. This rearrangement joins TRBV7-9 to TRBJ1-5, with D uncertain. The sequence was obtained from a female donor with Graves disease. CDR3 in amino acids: CASSFDTTLQPQHF. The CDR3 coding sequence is TGTGCCAGCAGCTTCGACACCACCCTTCAGCCCCAGCATTTT.